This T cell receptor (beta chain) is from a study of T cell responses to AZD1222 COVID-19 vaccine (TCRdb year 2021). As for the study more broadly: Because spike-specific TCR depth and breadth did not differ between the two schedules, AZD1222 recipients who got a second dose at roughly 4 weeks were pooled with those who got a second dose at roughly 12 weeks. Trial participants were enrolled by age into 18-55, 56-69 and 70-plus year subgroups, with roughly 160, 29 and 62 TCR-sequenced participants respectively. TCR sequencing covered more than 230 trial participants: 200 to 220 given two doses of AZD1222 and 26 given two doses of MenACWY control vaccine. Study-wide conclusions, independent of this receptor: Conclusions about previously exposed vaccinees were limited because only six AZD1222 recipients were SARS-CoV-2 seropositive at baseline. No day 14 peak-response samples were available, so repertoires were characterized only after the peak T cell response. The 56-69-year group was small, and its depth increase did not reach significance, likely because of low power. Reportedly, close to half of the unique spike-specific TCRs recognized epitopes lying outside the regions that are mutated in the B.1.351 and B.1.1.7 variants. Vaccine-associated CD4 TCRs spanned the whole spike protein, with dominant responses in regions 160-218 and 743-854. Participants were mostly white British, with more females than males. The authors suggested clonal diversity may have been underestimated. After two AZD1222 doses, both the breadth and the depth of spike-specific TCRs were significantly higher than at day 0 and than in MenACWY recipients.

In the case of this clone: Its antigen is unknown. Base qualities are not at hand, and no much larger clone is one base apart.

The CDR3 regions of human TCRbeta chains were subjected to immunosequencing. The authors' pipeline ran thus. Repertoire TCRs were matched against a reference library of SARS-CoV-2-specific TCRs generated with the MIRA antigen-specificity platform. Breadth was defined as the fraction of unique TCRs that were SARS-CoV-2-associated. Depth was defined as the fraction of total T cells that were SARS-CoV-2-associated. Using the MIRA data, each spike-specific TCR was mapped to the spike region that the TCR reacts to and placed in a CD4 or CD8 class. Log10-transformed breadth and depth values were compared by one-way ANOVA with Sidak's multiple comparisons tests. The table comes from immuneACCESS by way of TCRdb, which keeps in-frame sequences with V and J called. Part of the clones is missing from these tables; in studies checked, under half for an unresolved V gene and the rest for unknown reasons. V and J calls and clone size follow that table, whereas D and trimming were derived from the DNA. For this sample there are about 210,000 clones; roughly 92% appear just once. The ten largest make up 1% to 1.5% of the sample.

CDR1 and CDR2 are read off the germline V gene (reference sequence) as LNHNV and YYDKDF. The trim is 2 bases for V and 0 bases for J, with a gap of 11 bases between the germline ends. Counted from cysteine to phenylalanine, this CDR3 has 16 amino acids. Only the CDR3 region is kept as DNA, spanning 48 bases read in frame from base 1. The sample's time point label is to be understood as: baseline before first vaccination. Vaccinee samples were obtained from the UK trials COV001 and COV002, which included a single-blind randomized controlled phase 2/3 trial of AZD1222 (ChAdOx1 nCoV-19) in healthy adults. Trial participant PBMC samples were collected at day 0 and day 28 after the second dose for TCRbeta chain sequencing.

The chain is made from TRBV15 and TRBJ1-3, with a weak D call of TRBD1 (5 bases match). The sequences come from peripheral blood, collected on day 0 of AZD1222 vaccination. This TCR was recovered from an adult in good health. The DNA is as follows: TGTGCCACCAGCAGACGGGGCACAAGCTCTGGAAACACCATATATTTT. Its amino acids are CATSRRGTSSGNTIYF.